The 25 T cell receptor beta chains below come from one sample, sequenced in a study of high-grade serous ovarian cancer treatment subgroups. Using immunoSEQ multiplex PCR, the repertoire was profiled, and TCRdb retains in-frame clones only, with some absent. The sample holds fewer than 3,500 clones, roughly 75% seen once. Tumor samples were obtained before definitive surgery or chemotherapy. The sequenced sample consisted of tumor tissue. Receptors originate from a human donor with high-grade serous ovarian cancer.

The chain recombines TRBV27 with TRBJ2-7; the D gene could be TRBD1 or TRBD2 (6 bases each). In germline, CDR1 is MNHEY, CDR2 SMNVEV (reference sequence). V was pared by 3 bases and J by 3 bases, with 27 bases between. The CDR3 spans 19 residues. CDR3 DNA sequence: TGTGCCAGCAGTTTGGGGGGCCCTTTGGGGGGCATTGAATACTACGAGCAGTACTTC. It is translated as CASSLGGPLGGIEYYEQYF.

The CDR3 DNA is TGTGCCAGCAGTTCCCGACAGGGGGGGGAGACCCAGTACTTC. Encoded protein: CASSSRQGGETQYF. This chain uses TRBV27 with TRBJ2-5; 9 bases align to TRBD1. The CDR3 has 14 amino acids. V shed 4 bases, J shed 5 bases, and the junction held 5 bases outside the gene matches. CDR1 is MNHEY and CDR2 is SMNVEV in the germline V gene (reference sequence).

Here the CDR3 reads CASSPPIPGYHEQYF. The CDR3 nucleotides read TGTGCCAGCAGCCCTCCCATACCAGGGTACCACGAGCAGTACTTC. The chain employs TRBV7-2 and TRBJ2-7, with TRBD1 as a possible D gene (5 bases). Germline V CDR1 and CDR2: SGHTA, FQGNSA. V was shortened by 5 bases and J by 5 bases, with 19 bases between the two germline ends. This CDR3 has 15 amino acids.

The chain recombines TRBV5-1 with TRBJ2-7, with 11 bases matching TRBD1. J gave up 5 bases and V 4 bases, and 8 bases lay outside the gene matches. The CDR3 runs 15 residues. Germline values: CDR1 SGHRS, CDR2 YFSETQ. The CDR3 reads CASSTHGTGGDEQYF. As DNA, the CDR3 is TGCGCCAGCAGCACCCACGGGACAGGGGGTGACGAGCAGTACTTC.

As regards this clone: The junction departs from the called germline gene at one end, perhaps through a read error. This chain connects TRBV18 to TRBJ2-2, with 7 bases matching TRBD2. The length of the CDR3 is 17 residues. Germline values: CDR1 KGHSH, CDR2 LQKENI. The CDR3: CASSPLRSGVNTGELFF. The CDR3 DNA sequence: TGTGCCAGCTCCCCACTAAGGAGCGGGGTTAACACCGGGGAGCTGTTTTTT.

The chain employs TRBV7-2 and TRBJ2-3, with 13 bases identical to TRBD2. Germline V gene sequence: CDR1 SGHTA, CDR2 FQGNSA. This CDR3 is built from 15 residues. V lost 5 bases, J lost 4 bases, and 3 bases stayed unmatched. The CDR3 region has the DNA TGTGCCAGCAGCAAAGGACTAGCGGGAGCAGATACGCAGTATTTT. It is translated as CASSKGLAGADTQYF.

The chain employs TRBV6-1 and TRBJ2-5; D assignment may be TRBD1 or TRBD2 (5 bases each). The ends were cut back, 7 bases at V and 7 bases at J, with 16 bases in the middle. Per the germline V gene, CDR1 is MNHNS and CDR2 is SASEGT. This CDR3 comprises 13 residues. This chain's CDR3 is CASNPGPAGTQYF. DNA for the CDR3: TGTGCCAGCAACCCGGGACCAGCAGGGACCCAGTACTTC.

The J gene is TRBJ1-2, the V gene TRBV5-8; 8 bases align to TRBD1. Germline trimming cut 4 bases from V and 7 bases from J; bases unmatched to any gene: 15. Germline CDR1 is SGHTS and CDR2 is YDEGEE. CDR3 size: 16 residues. The CDR3 nucleotides are TGTGCCAGCAGCCCCCCGACGGGACAGGAGAGCTTTGGCTACACCTTC. Its translation: CASSPPTGQESFGYTF.

This clone has more than one count but fewer than ten. The chain is built from TRBV4-2 and TRBJ2-1, with 11 bases identical to TRBD2. The CDR3 has 17 residues. Looked up from germline, CDR1 is LGHNA and CDR2 is YNFKEQ. Germline trimming cut 3 bases from V and 6 bases from J; bases unmatched to any gene: 10. The CDR3 DNA is TGTGCCAGCAGCCAGGCACAGACTAGCGGGGTCGGCAATGAGCAGTTCTTC. Amino acid sequence: CASSQAQTSGVGNEQFF.

The J gene is TRBJ2-1, the V gene TRBV10-1, with D tentatively TRBD2 (5 bases). The CDR3 sequence is 11 residues long. V was clipped by 10 bases and J by 9 bases, with 13 bases between them. Germline CDR1 reads WNHNN; CDR2 reads SYGVQD (reference sequence). The CDR3 DNA follows: TGCGCCAACAAACTAGATGGTGAGCAGTTCTTC. Translation gives CANKLDGEQFF.

This clone was seen a handful of times. V usage is TRBV7-2 and J usage is TRBJ2-7; either TRBD1 or TRBD2 may supply D (5 bases each). With 5 bases removed from V and 0 bases from J, the gap between germline ends came to 17 bases. The CDR3 loop spans 16 amino acids. The germline V gene encodes CDR1 SGHTA and CDR2 FQGNSA. CDR3 sequence (DNA): TGTGCCAGCAGCCGGGGTCCACAGGCGAGCTCCTACGAGCAGTACTTC. Its translation is CASSRGPQASSYEQYF.

J is TRBJ2-5 and V is TRBV5-1; D is uncertain. The V and J ends lost 0 bases and 4 bases respectively, with 10 bases between them. There are 14 residues in the CDR3. CDR1 and CDR2 from the germline V gene are SGHRS and YFSETQ. The CDR3 DNA reads TGCGCCAGCAGCTTGGCTGGCGGACCAGAGACCCAGTACTTC. Amino acids: CASSLAGGPETQYF.

The chain carries TRBV11-2 and TRBJ2-7, with 7 bases identical to TRBD1. The germline V gene has CDR1 SGHAT and CDR2 FQNNGV. Trimming at V came to 5 bases and at J to 2 bases, leaving 9 bases not matched to a gene. This CDR3 is 15 amino acids long. CDR3 region: CASSATGVPPYEQYF. CDR3 nucleotides: TGTGCCAGCAGCGCAACAGGGGTCCCTCCCTACGAGCAGTACTTC.

V is TRBV11-2 and J is TRBJ1-1, with D possibly being TRBD1 (5 bases). Trimming removed 2 bases from V and 4 bases from J, with 8 bases in between. Germline V gives CDR1 SGHAT, CDR2 FQNNGV. The CDR3 consists of 13 residues. The CDR3 DNA sequence: TGTGCCAGCAGCTTAAGTGGGGGCACTGAAGCTTTCTTT. Translated: CASSLSGGTEAFF.

This rearrangement joins TRBV6-5 to TRBJ2-5; no clear D. The J call may be in error: the DNA end matches TRBJ2-7 better. CDR3 length: 15 residues. From germline, CDR1 is MNHEY and CDR2 SVGAGI. The CDR3 loop is CASSYDFAETYEQYF. In DNA, the CDR3 is TGTGCCAGCAGTTACGACTTTGCAGAGACCTACGAGCAGTACTTC.

This rearrangement joins TRBV7-9 to TRBJ1-5; no definite D call. The length of the CDR3 is 14 residues. The germline V gene has CDR1 SEHNR and CDR2 FQNEAQ (reference sequence). Trimming pared 1 base from V and 6 bases from J, leaving 10 bases between. The CDR3 sequence is CASSLESTFQPQHF. The CDR3 region has the DNA TGTGCCAGCAGCTTAGAAAGTACTTTTCAGCCCCAGCATTTT.

The gene calls are TRBV4-2 and TRBJ1-3; unclear D gene. The CDR3 is 14 amino acids. V lost 2 bases, J lost 0 bases, and 5 bases lay in between. CDR1 is LGHNA and CDR2 is YNFKEQ in the germline V gene. The CDR3 coding sequence is TGTGCCAGCAGCCAATACGACTCTGGAAACACCATATATTTT. This sequence encodes CASSQYDSGNTIYF.

The V and J genes are TRBV27 and TRBJ2-5; tentative D call: TRBD1 (5 bases). The V gene's germline CDR1 is MNHEY and CDR2 SMNVEV (reference sequence). The CDR3 has 15 amino acids. Trimming removed 2 bases from V and 0 bases from J, with 10 bases in between. The CDR3: CASSLGASYQETQYF. The CDR3 DNA sequence: TGTGCCAGCAGTTTAGGGGCCTCGTACCAAGAGACCCAGTACTTC.

The rearrangement uses TRBV19 and TRBJ2-7; D might be TRBD2 (5 bases). This CDR3 contains 14 residues. Germline values: CDR1 LNHDA, CDR2 SQIVND (reference sequence). The V and J ends lost 5 bases and 1 base respectively, with 12 bases between them. The CDR3 coding sequence is TGTGCCAGTAGTTCCCTAGAGGGATCCTACGAGCAGTACTTC. This sequence encodes CASSSLEGSYEQYF. The full variable domain, with the rest looked up from reference TRBV19 and TRBJ2-7, is DGGITQSPKYLFRKEGQNVTLSCEQNLNHDAMYWYRQDPGQGLRLIYYSQIVNDFQKGDIAEGYSVSREKKESFPLTVTSAQKNPTAFYLCASSSLEGSYEQYFGPGTRLTVT.

The chain couples TRBV5-5 to TRBJ1-2; possibly TRBD1 for D (6 bases). The CDR3 runs 11 residues. The V and J ends lost 9 bases and 8 bases respectively, with 14 bases between them. Germline V gene data show CDR1 as SGHKS and CDR2 as YYEKEE (reference sequence). The CDR3 bases are TGTGCCACCCGGACAGAACGCGGCTACACCTTC. Protein sequence: CATRTERGYTF.

This CDR3 is CASSLRTGTSGGANEQFF. CDR3 nucleotide sequence: TGTGCCAGCTCACTCCGAACCGGGACTAGCGGGGGGGCCAATGAGCAGTTCTTC. The chain links TRBV18 to TRBJ2-1; 16 bases are a match to TRBD2. This CDR3 has 18 amino acids. Looked up from germline, CDR1 is KGHSH and CDR2 is LQKENI. V was clipped by 4 bases and J by 6 bases; unmatched bases: 9.

The chain recombines TRBV7-2 with TRBJ2-7, with 8 positions matching TRBD1. The germline V gene has CDR1 SGHTA and CDR2 FQGNSA. The CDR3 loop spans 14 amino acids. Losses at the gene ends were 5 bases for V and 3 bases for J; bases not matched to a gene: 6. CDR3 bases: TGTGCCAGCAGCGGCCCGGGACAGGACTACGAGCAGTACTTC. It yields the protein CASSGPGQDYEQYF. The full variable domain, in which reference TRBV7-2 and TRBJ2-7 provide the parts outside the CDR3, is GAGVSQSPSNKVTEKGKDVELRCDPISGHTALYWYRQSLGQGLEFLIYFQGNSAPDKSGLPSDRFSAERTGGSVSTLTIQRTQQEDSAVYLCASSGPGQDYEQYFGPGTRLTVT.

The J gene is TRBJ2-7, the V gene TRBV4-1; 10 bases agree with TRBD2. The CDR3 is 17 amino acids. J lost 3 bases, V lost 1 base, and 9 bases had no gene match. Germline assignment: CDR1 MGHRA and CDR2 YSYEKL. The CDR3 region is CASSQAMSGGAYYEQYF. CDR3 DNA: TGCGCCAGCAGCCAAGCTATGAGCGGGGGGGCCTACTACGAGCAGTACTTC.

The rearrangement uses TRBV2 and TRBJ2-2; 9 nucleotides match TRBD1. The V gene end was trimmed by 7 bases and the J gene end by 4 bases; junction bases not matched to a gene: 10. In germline, CDR1 is SNHLY, CDR2 FYNNEI. The CDR3 runs 16 residues. CDR3 sequence reads: CASMGVGQGGTGELFF. The DNA of the CDR3 is TGTGCCAGCATGGGGGTGGGACAGGGAGGCACCGGGGAGCTGTTTTTT.

The chain couples TRBV7-8 to TRBJ2-5, with a weak D call TRBD1 (6 bases). V was pared by 5 bases and J by 6 bases, with 13 bases between. The CDR3 spans 13 residues. Per the germline V gene, CDR1 is SGHVS and CDR2 is FQNEAQ. CDR3 DNA: TGTGCCAGCAGCCTCCAGGGGACAAAGACCCAGTACTTC. Protein product: CASSLQGTKTQYF. Using reference TRBV7-8 and TRBJ2-5 for the parts outside the CDR3, the full variable domain is GAGVSQSPRYKVAKRGQDVALRCDPISGHVSLFWYQQALGQGPEFLTYFQNEAQLDKSGLPSDRFFAERPEGSVSTLKIQRTQQEDSAVYLCASSLQGTKTQYFGPGTRLLVL.